The present T cell receptor (beta chain) was sequenced within a study of response to subunit inactivated influenza vaccine. Overall study results and limits: The authors put forward the suggestion that each seasonal influenza vaccination may bring in only a limited number of new T cells.

V lost 0 bases to trimming and J lost 4 bases, with 17 bases between them. The CDR3 is made up of 17 amino acids. TCRdb fed the RT-PCR reads into MiXCR, producing one record per CDR3 protein. The sample carries 530,000 or so distinct CDR3 sequences, approximately 12% recorded once. This clonotype was detected many times. Its specificity is unknown. The source is a man aged 45-65 years who received an inactivated influenza vaccine. V gene TRBV12-3 or TRBV12-4 combines with J gene TRBJ2-3; perhaps TRBD1 as D (5 bases). The starting material was PBMCs from blood, obtained on the day of vaccination. In DNA, the CDR3 is TGTGCCAGCAGTTTAGCGCCGAGCAGGGTAGGCCCAGATACGCAGTATTTT. Protein product: CASSLAPSRVGPDTQYF.